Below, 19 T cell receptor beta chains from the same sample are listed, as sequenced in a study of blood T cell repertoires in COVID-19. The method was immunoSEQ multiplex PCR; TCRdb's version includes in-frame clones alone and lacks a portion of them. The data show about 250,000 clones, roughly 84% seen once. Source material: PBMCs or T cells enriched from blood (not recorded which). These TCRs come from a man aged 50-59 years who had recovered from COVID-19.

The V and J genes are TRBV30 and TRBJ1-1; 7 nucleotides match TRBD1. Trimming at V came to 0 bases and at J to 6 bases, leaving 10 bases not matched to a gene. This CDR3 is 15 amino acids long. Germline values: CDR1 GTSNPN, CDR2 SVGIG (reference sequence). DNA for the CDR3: TGTGCCTGGAGTGTAAATAACAGGGGCTCTTCTGAAGCTTTCTTT. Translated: CAWSVNNRGSSEAFF. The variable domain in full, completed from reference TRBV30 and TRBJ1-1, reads SQTIHQWPATLVQPVGSPLSLECTVEGTSNPNLYWYRQAAGRGLQLLFYSVGIGQISSEVPQNLSASRPQDRQFILSSKKLLLSDSGFYLCAWSVNNRGSSEAFFGQGTRLTVV.

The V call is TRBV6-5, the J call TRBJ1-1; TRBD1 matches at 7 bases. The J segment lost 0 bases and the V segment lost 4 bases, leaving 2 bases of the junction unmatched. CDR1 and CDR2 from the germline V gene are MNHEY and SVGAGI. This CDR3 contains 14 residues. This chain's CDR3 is CASSWDRLNTEAFF. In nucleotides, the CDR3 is TGTGCCAGCAGTTGGGACAGACTGAACACTGAAGCTTTCTTT.

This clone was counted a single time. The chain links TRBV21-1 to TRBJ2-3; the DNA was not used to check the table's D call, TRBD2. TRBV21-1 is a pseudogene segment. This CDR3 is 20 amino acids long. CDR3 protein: CASSSRGGTSGSENTDTQYF. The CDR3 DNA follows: TGTGCCAGCAGCAGCCGTGGCGGGACTAGCGGGAGTGAGAATACAGATACGCAGTATTTT.

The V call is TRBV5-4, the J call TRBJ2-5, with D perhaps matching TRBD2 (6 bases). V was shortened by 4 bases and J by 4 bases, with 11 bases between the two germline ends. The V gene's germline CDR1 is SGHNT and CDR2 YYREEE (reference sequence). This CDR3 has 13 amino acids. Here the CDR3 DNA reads TGTGCCAGCAGCGCGGGGAATAGAGAGACCCAGTACTTC. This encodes CASSAGNRETQYF. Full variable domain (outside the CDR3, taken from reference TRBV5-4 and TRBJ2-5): ETGVTQSPTHLIKTRGQQVTLRCSSQSGHNTVSWYQQALGQGPQFIFQYYREEENGRGNFPPRFSGLQFPNYSSELNVNALELDDSALYLCASSAGNRETQYFGPGTRLLVL.

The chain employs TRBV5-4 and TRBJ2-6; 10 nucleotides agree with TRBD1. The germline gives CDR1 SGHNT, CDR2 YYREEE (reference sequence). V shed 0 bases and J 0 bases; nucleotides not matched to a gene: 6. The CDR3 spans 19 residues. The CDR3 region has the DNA TGTGCCAGCAGCTTGGACCCGGGACAGGGGTTCTCTGGGGCCAACGTCCTGACTTTC. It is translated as CASSLDPGQGFSGANVLTF.

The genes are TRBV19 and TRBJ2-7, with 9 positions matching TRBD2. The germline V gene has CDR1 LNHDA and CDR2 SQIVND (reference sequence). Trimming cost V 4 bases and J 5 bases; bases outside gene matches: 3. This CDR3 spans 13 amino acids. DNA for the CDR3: TGTGCCAGTAGTACGACTAGCGGTAACGAGCAGTACTTC. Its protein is CASSTTSGNEQYF.

The CDR3 DNA is TGTGCCAGTAGCAGGGGCAGGGATCTTGATGGCTACACCTTC. Translating it yields CASSRGRDLDGYTF. This chain uses TRBV19 with TRBJ1-2, with D possibly TRBD1 on 6 matching bases. V dropped 6 bases and J dropped 6 bases, with 17 bases sitting between them. CDR3 length: 14 amino acids. Germline lookup yields CDR1 LNHDA and CDR2 SQIVND (reference sequence).

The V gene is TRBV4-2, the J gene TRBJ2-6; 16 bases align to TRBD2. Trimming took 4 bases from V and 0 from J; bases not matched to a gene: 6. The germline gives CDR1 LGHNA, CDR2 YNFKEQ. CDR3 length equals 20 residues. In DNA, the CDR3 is TGTGCCAGCAGCCCCTTGGGACTAGCGGGAGGGGCCTCTGGGGCCAACGTCCTGACTTTC. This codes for CASSPLGLAGGASGANVLTF.

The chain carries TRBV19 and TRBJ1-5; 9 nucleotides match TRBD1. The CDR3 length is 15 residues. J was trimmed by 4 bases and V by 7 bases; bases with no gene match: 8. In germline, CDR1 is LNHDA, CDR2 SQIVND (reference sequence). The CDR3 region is CASTPGTGSNQPQHF. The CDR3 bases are TGTGCCAGTACCCCCGGGACAGGGTCGAATCAGCCCCAGCATTTT.

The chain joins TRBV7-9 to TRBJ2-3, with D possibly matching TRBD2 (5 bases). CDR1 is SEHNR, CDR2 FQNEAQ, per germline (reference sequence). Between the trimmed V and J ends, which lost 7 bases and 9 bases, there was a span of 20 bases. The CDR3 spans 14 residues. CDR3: CASKFKGSGSTQYF. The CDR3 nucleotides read TGTGCCAGCAAATTTAAAGGGAGCGGATCAACGCAGTATTTT.

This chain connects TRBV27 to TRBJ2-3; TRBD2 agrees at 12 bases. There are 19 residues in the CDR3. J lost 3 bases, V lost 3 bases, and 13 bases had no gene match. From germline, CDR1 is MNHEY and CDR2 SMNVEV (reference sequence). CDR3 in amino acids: CASSFYRPSGLAGTDTQYF. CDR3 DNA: TGTGCCAGCAGTTTCTATCGCCCATCAGGACTAGCGGGAACAGATACGCAGTATTTT.

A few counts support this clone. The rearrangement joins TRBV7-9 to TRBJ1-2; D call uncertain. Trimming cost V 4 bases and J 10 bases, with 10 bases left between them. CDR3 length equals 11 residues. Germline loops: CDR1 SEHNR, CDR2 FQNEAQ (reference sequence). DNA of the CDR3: TGTGCCAGCAGCTCCGGGAGGTACTACACCTTC. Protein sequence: CASSSGRYYTF.

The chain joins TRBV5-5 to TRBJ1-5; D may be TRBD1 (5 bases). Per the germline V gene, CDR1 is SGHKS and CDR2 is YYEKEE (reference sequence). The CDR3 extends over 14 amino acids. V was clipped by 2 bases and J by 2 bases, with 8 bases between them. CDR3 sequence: CASSLGAGNQPQHF. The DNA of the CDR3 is TGTGCCAGCAGCTTAGGGGCTGGCAATCAGCCCCAGCATTTT.

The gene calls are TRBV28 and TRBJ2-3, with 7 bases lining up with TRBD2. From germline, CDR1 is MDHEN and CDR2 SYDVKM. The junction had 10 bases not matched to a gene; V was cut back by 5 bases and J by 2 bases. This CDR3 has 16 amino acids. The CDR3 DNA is TGTGCCAGCAGTAATCCTCGGGAGGCGTACACAGATACGCAGTATTTT. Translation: CASSNPREAYTDTQYF.

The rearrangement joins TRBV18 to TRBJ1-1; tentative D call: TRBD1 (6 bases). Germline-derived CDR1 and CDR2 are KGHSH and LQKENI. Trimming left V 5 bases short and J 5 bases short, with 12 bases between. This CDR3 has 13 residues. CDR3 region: CASSVRGETEAFF. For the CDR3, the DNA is TGTGCCAGCTCAGTCAGGGGCGAAACTGAAGCTTTCTTT.

CDR3 in DNA: TGTGCCAGCAGCTCCGGACAGGGCCTTAACTATGGCTACACCTTC. Protein: CASSSGQGLNYGYTF. This chain joins TRBV7-2 and TRBJ1-2; 8 positions agree with TRBD1. CDR1 and CDR2 from the germline V gene are SGHTA and FQGNSA. This CDR3 contains 15 residues. Trimming cost V 4 bases and J 1 base; bases outside gene matches: 5.

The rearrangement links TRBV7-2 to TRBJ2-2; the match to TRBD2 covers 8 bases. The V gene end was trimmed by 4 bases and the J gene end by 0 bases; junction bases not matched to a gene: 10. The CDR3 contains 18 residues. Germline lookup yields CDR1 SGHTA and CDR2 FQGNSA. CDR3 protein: CASSSLPPGLANTGELFF. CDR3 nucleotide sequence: TGTGCCAGCAGCTCTCTCCCCCCGGGACTAGCGAACACCGGGGAGCTGTTTTTT.

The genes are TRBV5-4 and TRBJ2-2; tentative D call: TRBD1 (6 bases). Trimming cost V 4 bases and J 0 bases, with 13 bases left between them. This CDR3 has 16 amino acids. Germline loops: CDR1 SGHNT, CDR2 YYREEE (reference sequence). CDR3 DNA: TGTGCCAGCAGCCAAGGACAGCTGACGAACACCGGGGAGCTGTTTTTT. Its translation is CASSQGQLTNTGELFF.

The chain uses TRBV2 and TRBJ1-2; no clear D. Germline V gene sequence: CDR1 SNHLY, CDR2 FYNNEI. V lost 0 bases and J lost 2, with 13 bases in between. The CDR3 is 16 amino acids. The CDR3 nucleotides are TGTGCCAGCAGTGAAGCCGTCAACTATGCAAACTATGGCTACACCTTC. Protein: CASSEAVNYANYGYTF.